One and the same sample provided the 5 T cell receptor beta chains below, sequenced in a study of T-cell reconstitution after alpha-beta-depleted transplantation in children. Preparation of the TCRbeta library involved a method that used unique molecular identifiers. One entry per CDR3 protein, called by TCRdb with MiXCR from the PCR reads. The sample has fewer than 550,000 distinct CDR3 sequences; about an eighth are singletons. The sample consisted of PBMCs, mostly from graft donor cells, taken 180 days after TCRalphabeta/CD19-depleted stem cell transplant. These receptors came from a female patient aged 2-9 years who had a stem cell transplant for aplastic anemia, so the T cells may come from the graft donor.

The chain joins TRBV27 to TRBJ1-1; D might be TRBD1 (5 bases). The CDR3 is made up of 13 amino acids. Per the germline V gene, CDR1 is MNHEY and CDR2 is SMNVEV (reference sequence). Trimming cost V 4 bases and J 1 base, with 7 bases left between them. CDR3: CASSWGKNTEAFF. CDR3 coding DNA: TGTGCCAGCAGTTGGGGGAAGAACACTGAAGCTTTCTTT.

V and J are TRBV5-1 and TRBJ1-2; D is ambiguous. The germline V gene encodes CDR1 SGHRS and CDR2 YFSETQ. The CDR3 length is 14 residues. Trimming cost V 5 bases and J 10 bases, with 21 bases left between them. The CDR3 DNA sequence: TGCGCCAGCAGATTCTCCGGGATCCCCCCCTCCTACACCTTC. Its translation is CASRFSGIPPSYTF.

This clonotype turned up a few times. The chain couples TRBV7-9 to TRBJ2-1, with a weak D call TRBD1 (5 bases). V lost 5 bases and J lost 0, with 11 bases in between. CDR1 SEHNR and CDR2 FQNEAQ come from the germline V gene (reference sequence). The CDR3 totals 15 residues. This CDR3 reads CASSPRQSSYNEQFF. Written as DNA, the CDR3 is TGTGCCAGCAGCCCGAGACAGAGCTCCTACAATGAGCAGTTCTTC.

The chain combines TRBV15 with TRBJ2-5, with D perhaps TRBD2 (6 bases). There are 18 residues in the CDR3. Trimming stripped 0 bases from V and 5 bases from J, with 22 bases between. Germline assignment: CDR1 LNHNV and CDR2 YYDKDF (reference sequence). In nucleotides, the CDR3 is TGTGCCACCAGCAGAGATTCTGCGAGCGGAGGGTGGGGGGAGACCCAGTACTTC. Its protein is CATSRDSASGGWGETQYF.

The V gene is TRBV28, the J gene TRBJ1-5, with D uncertain. Trimming pared 6 bases from V and 7 bases from J, leaving 16 bases between. The germline CDR1 and CDR2 sequences are MDHEN and SYDVKM. The CDR3 extends over 14 amino acids. Here the CDR3 DNA reads TGTGCCAGCAGCTGGTTGGACCGGAAACAGCCCCAGCATTTT. This gives the protein CASSWLDRKQPQHF.